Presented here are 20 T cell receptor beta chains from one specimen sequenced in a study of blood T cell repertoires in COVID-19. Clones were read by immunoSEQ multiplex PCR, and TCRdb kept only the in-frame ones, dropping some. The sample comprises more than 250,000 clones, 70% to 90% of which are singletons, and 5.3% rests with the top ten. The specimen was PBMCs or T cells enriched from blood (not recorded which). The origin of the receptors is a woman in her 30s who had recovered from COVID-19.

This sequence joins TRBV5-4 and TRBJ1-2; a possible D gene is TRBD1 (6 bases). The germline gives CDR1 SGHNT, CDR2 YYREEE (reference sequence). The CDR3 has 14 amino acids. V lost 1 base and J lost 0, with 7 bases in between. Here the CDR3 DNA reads TGTGCCAGCAGCTTGAGGGGGACTAACTATGGCTACACCTTC. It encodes CASSLRGTNYGYTF.

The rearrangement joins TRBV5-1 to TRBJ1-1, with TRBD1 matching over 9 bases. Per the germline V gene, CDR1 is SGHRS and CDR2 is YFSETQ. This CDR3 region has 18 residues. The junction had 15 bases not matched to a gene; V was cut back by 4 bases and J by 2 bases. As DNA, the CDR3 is TGCGCCAGCAGCCCCCGGGACAGGGTAAACTCCCTTAACACTGAAGCTTTCTTT. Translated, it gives CASSPRDRVNSLNTEAFF. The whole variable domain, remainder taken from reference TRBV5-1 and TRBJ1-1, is KAGVTQTPRYLIKTRGQQVTLSCSPISGHRSVSWYQQTPGQGLQFLFEYFSETQRNKGNFPGRFSGRQFSNSRSEMNVSTLELGDSALYLCASSPRDRVNSLNTEAFFGQGTRLTVV.

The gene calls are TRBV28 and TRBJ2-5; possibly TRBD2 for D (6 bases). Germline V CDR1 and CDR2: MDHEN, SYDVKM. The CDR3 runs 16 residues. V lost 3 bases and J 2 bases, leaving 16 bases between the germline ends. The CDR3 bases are TGTGCCAGCAGTTTCCCCACTAGCCGGGGACAAGAGACCCAGTACTTC. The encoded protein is CASSFPTSRGQETQYF.

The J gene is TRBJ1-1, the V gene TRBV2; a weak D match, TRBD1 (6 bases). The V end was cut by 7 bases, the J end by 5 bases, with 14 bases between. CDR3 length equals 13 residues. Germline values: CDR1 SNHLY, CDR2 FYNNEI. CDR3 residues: CASTAQGWTEAFF. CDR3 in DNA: TGTGCCAGCACTGCACAGGGCTGGACTGAAGCTTTCTTT.

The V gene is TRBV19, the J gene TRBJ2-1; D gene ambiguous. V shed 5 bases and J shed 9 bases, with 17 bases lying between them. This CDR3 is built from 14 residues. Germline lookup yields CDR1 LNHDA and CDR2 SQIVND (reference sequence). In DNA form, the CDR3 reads TGTGCCAGTAGTCTTATTAGCTCTATCGGTGAGCAGTTCTTC. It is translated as CASSLISSIGEQFF. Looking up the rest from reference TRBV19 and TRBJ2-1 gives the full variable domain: DGGITQSPKYLFRKEGQNVTLSCEQNLNHDAMYWYRQDPGQGLRLIYYSQIVNDFQKGDIAEGYSVSREKKESFPLTVTSAQKNPTAFYLCASSLISSIGEQFFGPGTRLTVL.

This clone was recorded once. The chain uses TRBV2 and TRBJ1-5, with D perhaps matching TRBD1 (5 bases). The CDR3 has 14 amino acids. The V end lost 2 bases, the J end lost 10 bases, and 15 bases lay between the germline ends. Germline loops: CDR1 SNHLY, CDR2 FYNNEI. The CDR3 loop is CASSEQGSPFPQHF. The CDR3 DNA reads TGTGCCAGCAGTGAACAGGGATCCCCTTTCCCCCAGCATTTT.

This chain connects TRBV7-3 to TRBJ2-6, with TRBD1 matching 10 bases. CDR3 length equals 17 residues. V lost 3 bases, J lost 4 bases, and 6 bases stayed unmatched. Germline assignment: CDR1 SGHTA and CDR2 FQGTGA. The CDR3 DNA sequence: TGTGCCAGCAGCTTCGGACAGGGGGTGTCCGGGGCCAACGTCCTGACTTTC. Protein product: CASSFGQGVSGANVLTF. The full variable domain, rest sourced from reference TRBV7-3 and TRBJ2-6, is GAGVSQTPSNKVTEKGKYVELRCDPISGHTALYWYRQSLGQGPEFLIYFQGTGAADDSGLPNDRFFAVRPEGSVSTLKIQRTERGDSAVYLCASSFGQGVSGANVLTFGAGSRLTVL.

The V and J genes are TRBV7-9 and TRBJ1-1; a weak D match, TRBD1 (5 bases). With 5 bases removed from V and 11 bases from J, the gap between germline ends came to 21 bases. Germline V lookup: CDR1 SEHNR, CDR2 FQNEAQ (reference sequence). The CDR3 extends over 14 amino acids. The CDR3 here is CASSPRGTYGGAFF. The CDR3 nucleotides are TGTGCCAGCAGCCCGAGAGGGACGTACGGGGGGGCTTTCTTT.

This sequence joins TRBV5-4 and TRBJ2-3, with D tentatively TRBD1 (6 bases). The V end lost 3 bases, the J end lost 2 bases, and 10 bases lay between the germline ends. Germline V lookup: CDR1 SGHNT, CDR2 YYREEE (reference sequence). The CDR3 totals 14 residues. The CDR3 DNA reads TGTGCCAGCAGCTCAGGACAGATCACAGATACGCAGTATTTT. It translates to CASSSGQITDTQYF.

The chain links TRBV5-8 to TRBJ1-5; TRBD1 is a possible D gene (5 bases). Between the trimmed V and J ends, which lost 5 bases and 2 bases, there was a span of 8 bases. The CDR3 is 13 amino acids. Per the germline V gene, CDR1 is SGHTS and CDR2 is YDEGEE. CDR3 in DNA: TGTGCCAGCAGTTTGACAGGCAATCAGCCCCAGCATTTT. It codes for CASSLTGNQPQHF.

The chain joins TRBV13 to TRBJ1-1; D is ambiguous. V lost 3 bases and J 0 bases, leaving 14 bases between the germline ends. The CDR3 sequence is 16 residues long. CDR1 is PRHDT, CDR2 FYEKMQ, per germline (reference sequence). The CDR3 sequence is CASSFRTSVLNTEAFF. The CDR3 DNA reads TGTGCCAGCAGCTTTCGAACCAGTGTTTTGAACACTGAAGCTTTCTTT.

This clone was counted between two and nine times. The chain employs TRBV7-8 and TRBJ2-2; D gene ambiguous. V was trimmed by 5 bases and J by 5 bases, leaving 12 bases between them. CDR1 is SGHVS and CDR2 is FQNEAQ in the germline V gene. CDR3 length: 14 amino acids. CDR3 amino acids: CASSQARMTGELFF. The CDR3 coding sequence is TGTGCCAGCAGCCAAGCGCGGATGACCGGGGAGCTGTTTTTT.

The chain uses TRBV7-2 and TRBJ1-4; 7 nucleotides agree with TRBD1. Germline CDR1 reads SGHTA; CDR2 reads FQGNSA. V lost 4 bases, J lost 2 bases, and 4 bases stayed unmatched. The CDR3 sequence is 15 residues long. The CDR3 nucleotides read TGTGCCAGCAGCTCCACCAGGGGGACTAATGAAAAACTGTTTTTT. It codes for CASSSTRGTNEKLFF. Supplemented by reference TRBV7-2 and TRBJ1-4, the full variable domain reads GAGVSQSPSNKVTEKGKDVELRCDPISGHTALYWYRQSLGQGLEFLIYFQGNSAPDKSGLPSDRFSAERTGGSVSTLTIQRTQQEDSAVYLCASSSTRGTNEKLFFGSGTQLSVL.

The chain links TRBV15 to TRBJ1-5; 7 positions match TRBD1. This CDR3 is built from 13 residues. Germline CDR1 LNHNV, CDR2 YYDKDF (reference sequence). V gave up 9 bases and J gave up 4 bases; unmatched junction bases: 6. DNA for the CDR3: TGTGCCACTGCCCGGGACAGAAATCAGCCCCAGCATTTT. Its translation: CATARDRNQPQHF. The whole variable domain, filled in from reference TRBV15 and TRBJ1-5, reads DAMVIQNPRYQVTQFGKPVTLSCSQTLNHNVMYWYQQKSSQAPKLLFHYYDKDFNNEADTPDNFQSRRPNTSFCFLDIRSPGLGDTAMYLCATARDRNQPQHFGDGTRLSIL.

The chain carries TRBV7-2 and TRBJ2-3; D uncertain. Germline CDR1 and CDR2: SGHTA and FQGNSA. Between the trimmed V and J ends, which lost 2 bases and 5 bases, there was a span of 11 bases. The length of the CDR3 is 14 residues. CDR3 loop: CASSLPSLRDTQYF. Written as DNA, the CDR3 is TGTGCCAGCAGCTTACCCTCATTGAGAGATACGCAGTATTTT.

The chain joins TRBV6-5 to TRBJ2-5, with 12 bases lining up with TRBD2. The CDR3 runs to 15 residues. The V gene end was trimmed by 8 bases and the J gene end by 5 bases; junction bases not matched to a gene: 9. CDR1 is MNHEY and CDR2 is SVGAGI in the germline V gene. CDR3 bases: TGTGCCAGCGTTCAACTAGCGGGGGGCGGGGAGACCCAGTACTTC. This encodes CASVQLAGGGETQYF.

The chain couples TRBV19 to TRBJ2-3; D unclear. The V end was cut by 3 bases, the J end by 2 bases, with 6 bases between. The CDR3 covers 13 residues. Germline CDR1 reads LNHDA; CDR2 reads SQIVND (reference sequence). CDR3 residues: CASSIGFTDTQYF. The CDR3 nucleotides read TGTGCCAGTAGTATCGGTTTCACAGATACGCAGTATTTT.

CDR3 amino acids: CASSLDTYYEQYF. The CDR3 bases are TGTGCCAGCAGCTTGGATACATACTACGAGCAGTACTTC. The chain couples TRBV5-5 to TRBJ2-7; D call uncertain. The ends were cut back, 0 bases at V and 3 bases at J, with 7 bases in the middle. Germline CDR1 reads SGHKS; CDR2 reads YYEKEE (reference sequence). This CDR3 has 13 residues.

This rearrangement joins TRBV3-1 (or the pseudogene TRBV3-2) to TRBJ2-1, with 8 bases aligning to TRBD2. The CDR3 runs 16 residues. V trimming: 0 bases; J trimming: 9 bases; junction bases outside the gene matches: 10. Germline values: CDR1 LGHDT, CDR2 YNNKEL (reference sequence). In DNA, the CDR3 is TGTGCCAGCAGCCAAGATTTACTAGCGGAAGACAGTGAGCAGTTCTTC. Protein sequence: CASSQDLLAEDSEQFF.

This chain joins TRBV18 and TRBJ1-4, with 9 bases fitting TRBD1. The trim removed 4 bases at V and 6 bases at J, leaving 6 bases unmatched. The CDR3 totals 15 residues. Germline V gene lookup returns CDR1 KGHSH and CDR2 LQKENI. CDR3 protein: CASSRIQGADEKLFF. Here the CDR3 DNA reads TGTGCCAGCTCACGAATACAGGGGGCGGATGAAAAACTGTTTTTT.